This TCR beta chain was obtained from a study of cytomegalovirus exposure and HLA in healthy donors. Study-level background: An analysis done earlier identified 100 million to 140 million unique TCR beta sequences from about 180 million T cells.

Study-level findings and limits: The study listed under 200 cytomegalovirus-associated TCR beta chains. Using a false discovery rate of 0.05, a later analysis showed that approximately 17,000 TCR beta sequences were associated with HLA alleles. The study had only CMV serostatus as immune exposure information.

This clone was observed a few times. Its antigen is unknown. Amplification used 60 Vbeta primers and 13 Jbeta primers. Here immunoSEQ multiplex PCR was the method, and the copy in TCRdb shows in-frame clones only, minus some. Seen here are around 200,000 clones, 80% to 85% observed once, and the top ten hold around 1.7%. CDR3 size: 17 residues. V lost 7 bases, J lost 4 bases, and 17 bases stayed unmatched. The germline V gene encodes CDR1 LNHDA and CDR2 SQIVND (reference sequence). Sequences were obtained from PBMCs. The receptor's source is a man between 45 and 60 years old in good health and CMV-seronegative. V usage is TRBV19 and J usage is TRBJ1-2; 8 positions match TRBD1. The CDR3 loop is CASKGLAGGADTYGYTF. CDR3 nucleotide sequence: TGTGCCAGTAAGGGGTTGGCAGGGGGCGCGGATACCTATGGCTACACCTTC.